This T cell receptor beta chain is from a study of low-dose radiotherapy and immunotherapy resistance in tumors. Study-wide context: Patients were treated with intravenous nivolumab at 240 mg every two weeks and were also dosed with ipilimumab at 1 mg/kg every six weeks. Covering alpha and beta chains, TRAV- and TRBV-specific primers were used for the first-strand cDNA.

Using a constant-region primer together with a V-primer adapter, TCRs were subjected to around 20 PCR cycles of amplification. TCRdb reanalysed the reads using MiXCR and keeps one entry per CDR3 protein. The sample consists of some 53,000 distinct CDR3 sequences, around 33% of them appearing once. This clonotype appeared many times. The time point here: after trial treatment. Treatment noted: LDRT plus nivolumab, ipilimumab, low-dose cyclophosphamide and aspirin (RACIN trial). V lost 0 bases, J lost 7 bases, and 15 bases lay in between. This CDR3 spans 16 amino acids. Germline V gene data show CDR1 as SGHTA and CDR2 as FQGNSA.

The sequencing used PBMCs, collected after low-dose radiotherapy plus immunotherapy. The origin of this receptor is a male donor with rectosigmoid adenocarcinoma. This sequence joins TRBV7-2 and TRBJ1-4, with D perhaps matching TRBD1 (5 bases). The CDR3 region has the DNA TGTGCCAGCAGCTTAGCGGGGGGTGGGACTGGTGAAAAACTGTTTTTT. This translates into CASSLAGGGTGEKLFF.